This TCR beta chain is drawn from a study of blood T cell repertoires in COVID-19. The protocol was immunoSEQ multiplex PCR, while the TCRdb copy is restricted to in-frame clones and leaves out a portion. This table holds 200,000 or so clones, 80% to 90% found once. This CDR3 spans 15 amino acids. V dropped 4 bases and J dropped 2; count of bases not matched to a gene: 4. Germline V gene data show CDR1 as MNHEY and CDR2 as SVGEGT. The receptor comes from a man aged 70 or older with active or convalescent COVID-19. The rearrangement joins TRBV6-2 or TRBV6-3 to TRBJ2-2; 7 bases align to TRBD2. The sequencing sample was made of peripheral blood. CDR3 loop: CASSWAGVNTGELFF. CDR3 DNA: TGTGCCAGCAGTTGGGCGGGAGTCAACACCGGGGAGCTGTTTTTT.